These 15 T cell receptor beta chains were all obtained from the same sample, sequenced in a study of blood T cell repertoires in COVID-19. Repertoires were generated with immunoSEQ multiplex PCR, while TCRdb's copy carries only in-frame clones and drops some. The table shows 130,000 to 150,000 clones, with more than 75% occurring only once. Sequencing was carried out using peripheral blood. Receptor source: a woman aged 40 to 50 with acute or convalescent COVID-19.

This sequence joins TRBV28 and TRBJ1-2, with D possibly being TRBD1 (5 bases). The V gene's germline CDR1 is MDHEN and CDR2 SYDVKM. This CDR3 is built from 14 residues. V was trimmed by 3 bases and J by 6 bases, leaving 14 bases between them. The CDR3 sequence: CASSFSGGWDGYTF. For the CDR3, the DNA is TGTGCCAGCAGTTTTTCCGGGGGATGGGATGGCTACACCTTC.

The chain employs TRBV7-2 and TRBJ1-1, with a weak D call TRBD1 (6 bases). The CDR3 totals 15 residues. V lost 4 bases, J lost 4 bases, and 16 bases lay in between. Germline V CDR1 and CDR2: SGHTA, FQGNSA. CDR3 sequence (DNA): TGTGCCAGCAGCTCGATGACAGGTATGATCACTGAAGCTTTCTTT. This codes for CASSSMTGMITEAFF.

The chain is built from TRBV18 and TRBJ1-1; 11 positions match TRBD1. After removal of 4 bases from V and 3 bases from J, the junction contained 7 bases not matched to a gene. The CDR3 covers 16 residues. Germline CDR1 is KGHSH and CDR2 is LQKENI. The CDR3 bases are TGTGCCAGCTCACTCCGGACAGGGGGCGAGGACACTGAAGCTTTCTTT. Amino acids: CASSLRTGGEDTEAFF.

The chain is built from TRBV6-6 and TRBJ2-5; 11 positions match TRBD2. The CDR3 loop spans 15 amino acids. The V gene end was trimmed by 4 bases and the J gene end by 4 bases; junction bases not matched to a gene: 5. Germline assignment: CDR1 MNHNY and CDR2 SVGAGI (reference sequence). Here the CDR3 DNA reads TGTGCCAGCAGTTCTCCCGGACTAGCGGGAGAGACCCAGTACTTC. Its protein product is CASSSPGLAGETQYF.

This chain connects TRBV7-9 to TRBJ2-3; 7 nucleotides line up with TRBD2. This CDR3 comprises 15 residues. Trimming took 3 bases from V and 2 from J; bases not matched to a gene: 5. CDR1 SEHNR and CDR2 FQNEAQ come from the germline V gene (reference sequence). Written as DNA, the CDR3 is TGTGCCAGCAGCTTTTGGACTAGTTCCACAGATACGCAGTATTTT. Translating gives CASSFWTSSTDTQYF.

The rearrangement uses TRBV19 and TRBJ1-6; D remains unclear. The CDR3 length is 13 residues. Per germline, CDR1 LNHDA and CDR2 SQIVND (reference sequence). Trimming shortened V by 3 bases and J by 7 bases, and 7 bases separated the two germline ends. The CDR3 sequence is CASSIQSNSPLHF. DNA for the CDR3: TGTGCCAGTAGTATTCAGTCAAATTCACCCCTCCACTTT. Drawing the rest from reference TRBV19 and TRBJ1-6, the complete variable domain is DGGITQSPKYLFRKEGQNVTLSCEQNLNHDAMYWYRQDPGQGLRLIYYSQIVNDFQKGDIAEGYSVSREKKESFPLTVTSAQKNPTAFYLCASSIQSNSPLHFGNGTRLTVT.

The CDR3 nucleotides are TGTGCCAGCAGTGGACACCTTGGAAGTCAGCCCCAGCATTTT. Encoded protein: CASSGHLGSQPQHF. The chain recombines TRBV2 with TRBJ1-5; D is unresolved. Trimming removed 4 bases at V and 6 bases at J, with 13 bases between. The CDR3 is 14 amino acids. Germline V gene sequence: CDR1 SNHLY, CDR2 FYNNEI.

This clone was detected only a few times. At one end, the junction sequence differs from germline, possibly due to a read error. The CDR3 region has the DNA TGTGCCAGCACCCAAGGGGGGGACACTGAAGCTTTCTTT. It encodes CASTQGGDTEAFF. This rearrangement joins TRBV4-2 to TRBJ1-1; D perhaps matches TRBD1 (6 bases). CDR3 size: 13 residues. Germline V gene sequence: CDR1 LGHNA, CDR2 YNFKEQ.

The rearrangement uses TRBV25-1 and TRBJ2-7; D is unclear. V was pared by 3 bases and J by 2 bases, with 23 bases between. The CDR3 extends over 18 amino acids. Germline assignment: CDR1 MGHDK and CDR2 SYGVNS. This CDR3 reads CASSDISAKRPPAYEQYF. The CDR3 region has the DNA TGTGCCAGCAGTGATATCAGCGCAAAAAGGCCACCCGCCTACGAGCAGTACTTC.

The rearrangement links TRBV30 to TRBJ1-2; 9 bases align to TRBD1. The V and J ends lost 8 bases and 4 bases, in that order; junction bases with no gene match: 11. In germline, CDR1 is GTSNPN, CDR2 SVGIG (reference sequence). The CDR3 is 14 amino acids. The CDR3 DNA follows: TGTGCCAGAAGACGGACAGGGGCCTCCTATGGCTACACCTTC. Translation gives CARRRTGASYGYTF.

CDR3 sequence (DNA): TGTGCCAGCAGCATAGCGCAAGGAGGCACAGATACGCAGTATTTT. It encodes CASSIAQGGTDTQYF. V and J are TRBV6-5 and TRBJ2-3, with D possibly being TRBD2 (5 bases). The V gene's germline CDR1 is MNHEY and CDR2 SVGAGI. V was clipped by 6 bases and J by 1 base, with 14 bases between them. The CDR3 has 15 amino acids.

The chain links TRBV6-4 to TRBJ1-1; D is ambiguous. This CDR3 has 16 amino acids. V was clipped by 6 bases and J by 0 bases, with 17 bases between them. CDR1 and CDR2 from the germline V gene are MRHNA and SNTAGT. This CDR3 is CASSPRFEALNTEAFF. DNA of the CDR3: TGTGCCAGCAGCCCCCGTTTTGAGGCACTGAACACTGAAGCTTTCTTT.

The V gene is TRBV9, the J gene TRBJ1-2, with D unresolved. Per the germline V gene, CDR1 is SGDLS and CDR2 is YYNGEE. Trimming took 7 bases from V and 4 from J, leaving 8 bases between them. The CDR3 loop spans 11 amino acids. The CDR3 protein is CASGQSYGYTF. Written as DNA, the CDR3 is TGTGCCAGCGGGCAGTCCTATGGCTACACCTTC. Variable domain in full (rest from reference TRBV9 and TRBJ1-2): DSGVTQTPKHLITATGQRVTLRCSPRSGDLSVYWYQQSLDQGLQFLIQYYNGEERAKGNILERFSAQQFPDLHSELNLSSLELGDSALYFCASGQSYGYTFGSGTRLTVV.

This sequence joins TRBV5-6 and TRBJ2-5; 9 bases match TRBD1. V was clipped by 1 base and J by 2 bases; unmatched bases: 3. The CDR3 runs 15 residues. Per the germline V gene, CDR1 is SGHDT and CDR2 is YYEEEE. In DNA, the CDR3 is TGTGCCAGCAGCTTGCGGACAGGGGTTCAAGAGACCCAGTACTTC. This gives the protein CASSLRTGVQETQYF. The entire variable domain, with the rest obtained from reference TRBV5-6 and TRBJ2-5, is as follows: DAGVTQSPTHLIKTRGQQVTLRCSPKSGHDTVSWYQQALGQGPQFIFQYYEEEERQRGNFPDRFSGHQFPNYSSELNVNALLLGDSALYLCASSLRTGVQETQYFGPGTRLLVL.

This clone has a single count. The V gene is TRBV19, the J gene TRBJ1-2; D might be TRBD1 (5 bases). V lost 1 base and J lost 6, with 21 bases in between. This CDR3 is built from 17 residues. The germline CDR1 and CDR2 sequences are LNHDA and SQIVND (reference sequence). DNA for the CDR3: TGTGCCAGTAGTATAGCGTATAAGGCAGGGATTCGGAATGGCTACACCTTC. Translated: CASSIAYKAGIRNGYTF.